This T cell receptor (beta chain) was captured in a study of post-analysis software for immune sequencing data (dated by TCRdb to the mid-2010s). For the study in its entirety: Recorded disease courses included relapsing-remitting, secondary progressive and progressive-relapsing multiple sclerosis, with some patients lacking subtype annotation. Patient repertoires were compared against about twelve previously published healthy control repertoires from donors aged about 6 to 28 years. A subset of samples was prepared in parallel using single-end sample barcoding, then pooled and co-amplified after Illumina adapter ligation.

On this clonotype: Its antigen has not been determined. Base qualities are not recorded, but no much larger clone differs from it by a single base.

To demonstrate the VDJtools post-analysis software, the study profiled TCR beta repertoires from the peripheral blood of about 13 young patients with multiple sclerosis. The multiple sclerosis patients were children and adolescents ranging in age from about 6 to 17 years. V gives up 5 bases and J gives up 6 bases, and the segment between their germline ends measures 10 bases. The germline V gene sets CDR1 to MNHEY and CDR2 to SVGAGI. The cysteine opens and the phenylalanine closes a CDR3 of 13 amino acids. The DNA shown is the 39-base CDR3, in frame from base 1. Broader findings and caveats from the paper: Strong co-clustering of samples prepared in the same batch was shown by direct clustering with F measure, prompting a batch-effect correction. Significantly higher frequencies in patients than in controls were found for a few TRBV segments, including TRBV5-6, TRBV5-1 and TRBV20-1. Multiple sclerosis patients had significantly lower normalized Chao1 diversity than controls, a result that suggests substantial peripheral T-cell clonal expansion. The multiple sclerosis patient group was slightly younger than the control group.

Receptor amplification or capture employed PCR. Instrument on record: Illumina HiSeq 2500. Unique molecular identifiers were incorporated into TCR beta cDNA libraries to reduce PCR and sequencing biases. Roughly 500,000 cDNA molecules were obtained for every 1 to 10 million input T cells, so each molecule roughly corresponded to one T cell. The same protocol used for the earlier healthy control dataset was applied to prepare and sequence the patient libraries. Within a given batch, samples were prepared together, multiplexed and sequenced on the same HiSeq lane. The authors processed their data as follows. MIGEC handled the raw barcoded reads, throwing out single-read molecular identifier groups before consensus assembly and CDR3 extraction. VDJtools was used for post-analysis of the clonotype tables, and diversity was normalized by down-sampling every dataset to the size of the smallest sample. Repertoire overlap clustering matched CDR3 amino acid but not nucleotide sequences to correct batch-related cross-sample contamination. TCRdb redid the processing of the public reads, applying fastp at Q25 and MiXCR, and retained in-frame beta chains. For every CDR3 protein sequence, its rows merge into one entry that carries the most common genes and DNA. TCRdb, not the original authors, processed these V and J calls. The sample includes 450,000 to 700,000 distinct CDR3 sequences, with 44% observed a single time. 1.5% to 2% of the sample is taken by the ten largest.

This receptor was identified in a girl aged 10 to 17 with multiple sclerosis. The sequenced sample was blood. Recombination joined TRBV6-5 with TRBJ1-4; no D gene can be assigned with confidence. The CDR3 here reads CASSATAHEKLFF. The sequenced DNA: TGTGCCAGCAGTGCCACAGCGCATGAAAAACTGTTTTTT.